The 31 T cell receptor beta chains in this list originate from one sample, sequenced in a study of beta chain features in type 1 diabetes. Expressed TCRB transcripts were sequenced because the entire RNA isolate underwent reverse transcription. Data came from immunoSEQ multiplex PCR; TCRdb stores just in-frame clones and leaves some out. The sample carries about 320,000 clones, around 13% recorded once. The specimen sequenced was central memory CD4+ T cells from blood. The receptors were gathered from a man between 25 and 39 years old in good health.

This clone was recorded a few times. The chain couples TRBV19 to TRBJ2-7; D gene unclear. V was cut by 9 bases and J by 0 bases, with 3 bases left in between. Germline values: CDR1 LNHDA, CDR2 SQIVND (reference sequence). The CDR3 is made up of 10 amino acids. The CDR3 reads CARNSYEQYV. The DNA for the CDR3 is TGTGCCAGAAACTCCTACGAGCAGTACGTC.

The rearrangement links TRBV7-2 to TRBJ2-4; 8 bases map to TRBD1. The CDR3 totals 13 residues. Germline trimming cut 5 bases from V and 6 bases from J; bases unmatched to any gene: 3. Per germline, CDR1 SGHTA and CDR2 FQGNSA. CDR3 DNA: TGTGCCAGCAGCGCGGACAGGGTAAACATTCAGTACTTC. This encodes CASSADRVNIQYF.

This clone came up a few times. The chain couples TRBV19 to TRBJ2-1; 7 positions match TRBD2. V was pared by 8 bases and J by 4 bases, with 5 bases of the junction left unmatched. The germline gives CDR1 LNHDA, CDR2 SQIVND (reference sequence). The length of the CDR3 is 13 residues. CDR3 protein: CASHRAGYNEQFF. CDR3 DNA sequence: TGTGCCAGTCATCGAGCGGGATACAATGAGCAGTTCTTC.

This clone has only a few counts. The J gene is TRBJ1-3, the V gene TRBV3-1 (or the pseudogene TRBV3-2); no clear D. The V and J ends lost 4 bases and 11 bases respectively, with 3 bases between them. The germline V gene encodes CDR1 LGHDT and CDR2 YNNKEL (reference sequence). The CDR3 has 9 amino acids. The CDR3 is CASSPPIYF. In DNA, the CDR3 is TGTGCCAGCAGCCCTCCCATATATTTT.

A few counts support this clone. The chain links TRBV13 to TRBJ1-2, with 9 bases lining up with TRBD1. The germline gives CDR1 PRHDT, CDR2 FYEKMQ (reference sequence). The CDR3 consists of 17 residues. V shed 2 bases, J shed 3 bases, and the junction held 10 bases outside the gene matches. The CDR3 here is CASSLLAWGQGDYGYTF. CDR3 coding DNA: TGTGCCAGCAGCTTATTGGCCTGGGGACAGGGCGACTATGGCTACACCTTC.

The V call is TRBV30, the J call TRBJ2-7, with 10 bases fitting TRBD1. The CDR3 covers 19 residues. Germline loops: CDR1 GTSNPN, CDR2 SVGIG (reference sequence). V lost 7 bases, J lost 2 bases, and 23 bases stayed unmatched. CDR3: CASLKNPITGTGVPYEQYV. The CDR3 coding sequence is TGTGCCTCACTCAAAAACCCAATTACCGGGACAGGGGTTCCCTACGAGCAGTACGTC.

The rearrangement joins TRBV4-3 to TRBJ1-1; D is possibly TRBD1 (6 bases). Deletions cut 6 bases from V and 5 bases from J, with 16 bases between. Germline CDR1 reads LGHNA; CDR2 reads YSLEER. This CDR3 comprises 14 residues. The CDR3 loop is CASSYTGWGTEAFF. The CDR3, as DNA: TGCGCCAGCAGTTATACAGGGTGGGGAACTGAAGCTTTCTTT.

This clone was picked up a small number of times. This sequence joins TRBV7-7 and TRBJ2-5; 11 bases are shared with TRBD2. CDR1 and CDR2 from the germline V gene are SSHAT and FNYEAQ (reference sequence). Trimming cost V 5 bases and J 3 bases; bases outside gene matches: 5. The CDR3 covers 15 residues. The CDR3 reads CASSPLAGGKETQYF. The CDR3 DNA follows: TGTGCCAGCAGCCCTCTAGCGGGGGGCAAAGAGACCCAGTACTTC.

The chain joins TRBV5-4 to TRBJ1-6; perhaps TRBD1 as D (5 bases). Germline V CDR1 and CDR2: SGHNT, YYREEE (reference sequence). This CDR3 comprises 15 residues. With 0 bases removed from V and 7 bases from J, the gap between germline ends came to 11 bases. This CDR3 reads CASSLAQGGNSPLHF. The CDR3 DNA sequence: TGTGCCAGCAGCTTGGCCCAGGGTGGCAATTCACCCCTCCACTTT.

The chain uses TRBV19 and TRBJ2-2; D perhaps matches TRBD1 (6 bases). CDR3 length: 16 residues. V lost 8 bases and J lost 0, with 16 bases in between. Germline assignment: CDR1 LNHDA and CDR2 SQIVND (reference sequence). The CDR3 sequence: CASLQGYGANTGELFF. Written as DNA, the CDR3 is TGTGCCAGTCTTCAGGGGTATGGGGCGAACACCGGGGAGCTGTTTTTT. Together with reference TRBV19 and TRBJ2-2, the CDR3 gives the full variable domain: DGGITQSPKYLFRKEGQNVTLSCEQNLNHDAMYWYRQDPGQGLRLIYYSQIVNDFQKGDIAEGYSVSREKKESFPLTVTSAQKNPTAFYLCASLQGYGANTGELFFGEGSRLTVL.

This chain connects TRBV7-9 to TRBJ1-1; D might be TRBD1 (6 bases). The CDR3 contains 13 residues. The V gene lost 5 bases and the J gene lost 4 bases, with 11 bases spanning the gap. The germline gives CDR1 SEHNR, CDR2 FQNEAQ (reference sequence). CDR3 sequence (DNA): TGTGCCAGCAGCGGACCGGGGGCCACTGAAGCTTTCTTT. Amino acid sequence: CASSGPGATEAFF.

In this sample, this clone turned up a few times. The V and J genes are TRBV18 and TRBJ1-3, with D hard to call. V was pared by 3 bases and J by 4 bases, with 7 bases between. The length of the CDR3 is 13 residues. Germline CDR1 KGHSH, CDR2 LQKENI. CDR3 sequence reads: CASSPRGGNTIYF. CDR3 nucleotide sequence: TGTGCCAGCTCACCCCGGGGAGGAAACACCATATATTTT. Based on the CDR3 plus reference TRBV18 and TRBJ1-3, the full variable domain is NAGVMQNPRHLVRRRGQEARLRCSPMKGHSHVYWYRQLPEEGLKFMVYLQKENIIDESGMPKERFSAEFPKEGPSILRIQQVVRGDSAAYFCASSPRGGNTIYFGEGSWLTVV.

This clone was detected a few times. A far more abundant clone sits one base away, making this likely a read error. This sample also contains other DNA sequences that code for the same CDR3. The rearrangement links TRBV7-9 to TRBJ1-1; D may be TRBD1 (5 bases). The CDR3 is made up of 13 amino acids. Germline-derived CDR1 and CDR2 are SEHNR and FQNEAQ (reference sequence). The V and J ends lost 1 base and 5 bases respectively, with 8 bases between them. The CDR3 DNA sequence: TGTGCCAGCAGCTTAGGGGCAGGGACTGAAGCTTTCTTT. This encodes CASSLGAGTEAFF.

This clone appeared once. The junction departs from the called germline gene at one end, perhaps through a read error. The rearrangement uses TRBV7-9 and TRBJ1-4; TRBD1 matches at 8 bases. CDR3 length: 15 residues. Germline CDR1 and CDR2: SEHNR and FQNEAQ (reference sequence). For the CDR3, the DNA is TGTGCCAGCAGTTTAGGGGGACAGGCCAATGAAAAACTGTTTTTT. It yields the protein CASSLGGQANEKLFF.

The V and J genes are TRBV7-3 and TRBJ2-3, with D unclear. Trimming cost V 4 bases and J 4 bases, with 6 bases left between them. This CDR3 contains 12 residues. Germline lookup yields CDR1 SGHTA and CDR2 FQGTGA. The CDR3 bases are TGTGCCAGCAGCTCGACCGCAGATACGCAGTATTTT. This encodes CASSSTADTQYF.

This clone was picked up a small number of times. The V gene is TRBV18, the J gene TRBJ2-5, with D possibly called TRBD1 or TRBD2 (5 bases each). The CDR3 length is 16 residues. Germline loops: CDR1 KGHSH, CDR2 LQKENI. V was trimmed by 3 bases and J by 0 bases, leaving 14 bases between them. The CDR3 here is CASSPNLGRNQETQYF. The CDR3 DNA follows: TGTGCCAGCTCACCCAACCTGGGACGCAACCAAGAGACCCAGTACTTC.

CDR3 nucleotide sequence: TGTGCCAGCTCACCACTATTCGCCTACAATGAGCAGTTCTTC. As protein: CASSPLFAYNEQFF. This chain joins TRBV18 and TRBJ2-1; D not resolved. The CDR3 covers 14 residues. CDR1 is KGHSH and CDR2 is LQKENI in the germline V gene. V was shortened by 1 base and J by 2 bases, with 6 bases between the two germline ends.

V gene TRBV6-5 combines with J gene TRBJ2-1, with TRBD2 as a possible D gene (5 bases). The CDR3 length is 13 residues. The V end lost 4 bases, the J end lost 7 bases, and 11 bases lay between the germline ends. Germline values: CDR1 MNHEY, CDR2 SVGAGI. CDR3 sequence reads: CASSLPRRNEQFF. For the CDR3, the DNA is TGTGCCAGCAGTTTACCCCGGAGGAATGAGCAGTTCTTC.

The J gene is TRBJ1-2, the V gene TRBV4-2; D might be TRBD1 (5 bases). The germline V gene encodes CDR1 LGHNA and CDR2 YNFKEQ. The CDR3 contains 15 residues. Trimming removed 0 bases from V and 5 bases from J, with 13 bases in between. In nucleotides, the CDR3 is TGTGCCAGCAGCCAAGATACGACAGCCTCATATGGCTACACCTTC. Translated: CASSQDTTASYGYTF.

J is TRBJ2-1 and V is TRBV7-7; a possible D gene is TRBD1 (5 bases). This CDR3 has 15 amino acids. V was shortened by 4 bases and J by 0 bases, with 10 bases between the two germline ends. Germline V gives CDR1 SSHAT, CDR2 FNYEAQ (reference sequence). CDR3 in amino acids: CASSSTGSSYNEQFF. CDR3 DNA: TGTGCCAGCAGCTCCACAGGTAGCTCCTACAATGAGCAGTTCTTC.

This chain links TRBV13 with TRBJ2-7; D perhaps matches TRBD1 (7 bases). V lost 5 bases and J lost 4, with 15 bases in between. The germline CDR1 and CDR2 sequences are PRHDT and FYEKMQ (reference sequence). The CDR3 is 14 residues long. In nucleotides, the CDR3 is TGTGCCAGCAGCGACCAGACAGGGAGGTACGAGCAGTACTTC. Translated: CASSDQTGRYEQYF.

The table lists this clone with a few counts. The V and J genes are TRBV6-5 and TRBJ2-7; D call uncertain. This CDR3 has 15 amino acids. The germline V gene encodes CDR1 MNHEY and CDR2 SVGAGI. Between the trimmed V and J ends, which lost 2 bases and 0 bases, there was a span of 11 bases. In nucleotides, the CDR3 is TGTGCCAGCAGTTACGGACGTAAAAGCTCCTACGAGCAGTACTTC. It is translated as CASSYGRKSSYEQYF.

This chain uses TRBV4-1 with TRBJ1-4, with D unclear. Germline CDR1 and CDR2: MGHRA and YSYEKL. The length of the CDR3 is 15 residues. Trimming pared 1 base from V and 2 bases from J, leaving 8 bases between. CDR3 sequence: CASSQGWATNEKLFF. For the CDR3, the DNA is TGCGCCAGCAGCCAAGGGTGGGCTACTAATGAAAAACTGTTTTTT.

About this clone: One end of the junction varies from germline; a read error may be responsible. V is TRBV7-8 and J is TRBJ2-2, with 7 bases lining up with TRBD2. Germline values: CDR1 SGHVS, CDR2 FQNEAQ. There are 21 residues in the CDR3. CDR3 in amino acids: CASSSREADPNFSQYAGELFF. The CDR3 bases are TGCGCCAGCAGCTCCCGGGAGGCCGATCCCAATTTCTCGCAATACGCCGGGGAGCTGTTTTTT.

This clone appeared a few times. The chain employs TRBV5-1 and TRBJ2-5; TRBD2 matches at 8 bases. The DNA end favors TRBJ2-7, so the J call may be wrong. Germline values: CDR1 SGHRS, CDR2 YFSETQ. CDR3 length: 14 residues. DNA for the CDR3: TGCGCCAGCAGCTTAGCGGGGGACTCCTACGAGCAGTACTTC. This codes for CASSLAGDSYEQYF.

This clone was seen a handful of times. The chain recombines TRBV7-6 with TRBJ2-5, with a weak D call TRBD1 (7 bases). This CDR3 contains 16 residues. Trimming removed 7 bases at V and 7 bases at J, with 25 bases between. Germline values: CDR1 SGHVS, CDR2 FNYEAQ. The CDR3 DNA reads as TGTGCCAGCACCGTCCGCCCGGAGGGGGCAGGGGGGACCCAGTACTTC. Its protein product is CASTVRPEGAGGTQYF. Using reference TRBV7-6 and TRBJ2-5 for the parts outside the CDR3, the full variable domain is GAGVSQSPRYKVTKRGQDVALRCDPISGHVSLYWYRQALGQGPEFLTYFNYEAQQDKSGLPNDRFSAERPEGSISTLTIQRTEQRDSAMYRCASTVRPEGAGGTQYFGPGTRLLVL.

The rearrangement joins TRBV7-2 to TRBJ2-3; tentative D call: TRBD2 (6 bases). The ends were cut back, 4 bases at V and 3 bases at J, with 14 bases in the middle. The CDR3 loop spans 15 amino acids. CDR1 is SGHTA, CDR2 FQGNSA, per germline. The CDR3 here is CASSSFAGSTDTQYF. DNA for the CDR3: TGTGCCAGCAGCTCTTTTGCGGGAAGTACAGATACGCAGTATTTT.

The sample holds a few counts of this clone. This chain joins TRBV11-3 and TRBJ2-2, with D perhaps TRBD1 (6 bases). This CDR3 has 15 amino acids. V lost 5 bases and J lost 5, with 15 bases in between. Germline V gene lookup returns CDR1 SGHNT and CDR2 YENEEA. In nucleotides, the CDR3 is TGTGCCAGCAGCCCTGGGGGCCGGCCTACCGGGGAGCTGTTTTTT. It is translated as CASSPGGRPTGELFF.

V is TRBV7-2 and J is TRBJ2-4; possible D gene TRBD1, 5 bases. This CDR3 is 14 amino acids long. V lost 6 bases and J 7 bases, leaving 16 bases between the germline ends. Germline V gene data show CDR1 as SGHTA and CDR2 as FQGNSA. CDR3 DNA sequence: TGTGCCAGCAGTCCACAGGTACGATCGAACATTCAGTACTTC. Its protein is CASSPQVRSNIQYF. Together with reference TRBV7-2 and TRBJ2-4, the CDR3 gives the full variable domain: GAGVSQSPSNKVTEKGKDVELRCDPISGHTALYWYRQSLGQGLEFLIYFQGNSAPDKSGLPSDRFSAERTGGSVSTLTIQRTQQEDSAVYLCASSPQVRSNIQYFGAGTRLSVL.

This clone was counted a few times. Compared with germline, one end of the junction differs, possibly owing to a read error. J is TRBJ2-5 and V is TRBV10-3; the D gene is possibly TRBD1 (5 bases). The CDR3 contains 14 residues. CDR1 and CDR2 from the germline V gene are ENHRY and SYGVKD. The CDR3 sequence is CASSYSSQGETQYF. CDR3 DNA sequence: TGTGCCAGCAGTTACTCGAGTCAGGGTGAGACCCAGTACTTC.

This clone was seen more than once but under ten times. This sequence joins TRBV6-6 and TRBJ1-2; no definite D call. V shed 5 bases and J shed 8 bases, with 12 bases lying between them. The germline gives CDR1 MNHNY, CDR2 SVGAGI (reference sequence). The CDR3 sequence is 12 residues long. The DNA for the CDR3 is TGTGCCAGCAGTGATGTGGTCTACGGCTACACCTTC. Protein: CASSDVVYGYTF.